This is a list of T cell receptor beta chains from one sample in a study of T cells in Graves' hyperthyroidism and ophthalmopathy. In TCRdb, the multiplex PCR reads were re-called with MiXCR into one record per CDR3 protein. The table records 300,000 to 450,000 distinct CDR3 sequences, roughly 13% of them present only once. Sequencing was carried out using blood. Every receptor here comes from a man aged 30 to 45 with Graves' hyperthyroidism that later progressed to Graves' ophthalmopathy. The CDR3 runs from the conserved cysteine through the conserved F or W. Each record gives: J gene, V gene, D gene, clone size, CDR3 protein, CDR3 DNA. D genes are given only for firm matches. Only some rows state a clone size, as once, few, many or a class for expanded clones.

>TRBJ2-7|TRBV7-6|TRBD1|.
CASSHGQGVYEQYF
TGTGCCAGCAGCCACGGACAGGGTGTTTACGAGCAGTACTTC
>TRBJ2-1|TRBV12-3/TRBV12-4|.|few
CASSPMHNEQFF
TGTGCCAGCAGTCCCATGCACAATGAGCAGTTCTTC
>TRBJ2-7|TRBV20-1|.|many
CSTDRGSHYEQYF
TGCAGTACAGACCGGGGTTCCCACTACGAGCAGTACTTC
>TRBJ2-7|TRBV7-9|.|many
CASSLAPRTESYEQYF
TGTGCCAGCAGCTTAGCCCCTAGGACAGAGTCCTACGAGCAGTACTTC
>TRBJ2-3|TRBV5-1|TRBD1|.
CASSLSWTGDTDTQYF
TGCGCCAGCAGCTTGTCGTGGACAGGAGACACAGATACGCAGTATTTT
>TRBJ1-3|TRBV6-1|.|many
CASIPSRGTSGNTIYF
TGTGCCAGCATTCCCTCACGGGGGACCTCTGGAAACACCATATATTTT
>TRBJ1-5|TRBV28|.|many
CASRGRGVGQPQHF
TGTGCCAGCAGGGGACGAGGGGTGGGTCAGCCCCAGCATTTT
>TRBJ1-3|TRBV7-2|TRBD1|many
CASSTTGGSGNTIYF
TGTGCCAGCAGCACAACAGGGGGCTCTGGAAACACCATATATTTT
>TRBJ2-1|TRBV6-1|.|many
CASSDSGPFLGNEQFF
TGTGCCAGCAGTGATTCAGGTCCGTTTCTTGGCAATGAGCAGTTCTTC
>TRBJ2-5|TRBV5-6|.|many
CASSLAREETQYF
TGTGCCAGCAGCTTGGCGCGGGAAGAGACCCAGTACTTC
>TRBJ2-2|TRBV28|.|many
CASTLSGAPNTGELFF
TGTGCCAGCACCCTGTCGGGGGCCCCGAACACCGGGGAGCTGTTTTTT